This TCR beta chain derives from a study of blood T cell repertoires in COVID-19. On the study more broadly: The origin of the acute and convalescent COVID-19 samples was the United States, Italy and Spain. Nucleic acid was either cDNA or gDNA, and it came from T cells, B-cell-depleted T cells, or PBMCs.

Original methodology: From reference gene primer amplification, estimates of nucleated cell counts were derived. This table comes from immunoSEQ multiplex PCR, and its TCRdb copy is limited to in-frame clones, with some not included. Clone size and V and J calls were adopted from that table, with D and trimming inferred from the DNA. The table shows 85,000 or so clones, with 90% to 95% occurring only once. Germline V CDR1 and CDR2: SGHRS, YFSETQ. The CDR3 consists of 14 residues. The V and J ends lost 1 base and 4 bases respectively, with 9 bases between them. The TCR comes from a human donor with active COVID-19. The donor label of this sample is uncertain. The specimen was peripheral blood. J is TRBJ1-3 and V is TRBV5-1; no definite D call. The CDR3 DNA is TGCGCCAGCAGCTTGACGGGATTAGGAAACACCATATATTTT. It translates to CASSLTGLGNTIYF.